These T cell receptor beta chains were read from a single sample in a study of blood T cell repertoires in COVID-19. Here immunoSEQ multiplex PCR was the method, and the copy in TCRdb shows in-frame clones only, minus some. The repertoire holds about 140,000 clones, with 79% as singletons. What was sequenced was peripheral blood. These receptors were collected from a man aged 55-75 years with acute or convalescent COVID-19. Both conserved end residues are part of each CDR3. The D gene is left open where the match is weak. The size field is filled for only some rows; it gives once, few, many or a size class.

cdr3_nt: TGTGCCAGTACCGCCTACAGGGCTCAAAATGCCCTCATGAACACTGAAGCTTTCTTT
cdr3_aa: CASTAYRAQNALMNTEAFF
j_call: TRBJ1-1
v_call: TRBV5-8
clone_size: few
d_call: .
cdr3_length: 19

cdr3_nt: TGTGCCATCAGCGAGCGGGAGGGCTCCTACGAGCAGTACTTC
cdr3_aa: CAISEREGSYEQYF
j_call: TRBJ2-7
v_call: TRBV10-3
clone_size: .
d_call: TRBD2
cdr3_length: 14

cdr3_nt: TGTGCCAGCAGGGGGTTCGACAGGGGTAGTTCACCCCTCCACTTT
cdr3_aa: CASRGFDRGSSPLHF
j_call: TRBJ1-6
v_call: TRBV14
clone_size: once
d_call: TRBD1
cdr3_length: 15

cdr3_nt: TGCAGTGCTTACGACACCTACGAGCAGTACTTC
cdr3_aa: CSAYDTYEQYF
j_call: TRBJ2-7
v_call: TRBV20-1
clone_size: .
d_call: .
cdr3_length: 11

cdr3_nt: TGTGCCAGCAGCCAAGCTATAGCAGGGGCCTACGAGCAGTACTTC
cdr3_aa: CASSQAIAGAYEQYF
j_call: TRBJ2-7
v_call: TRBV4-2
clone_size: .
d_call: .
cdr3_length: 15

cdr3_nt: TGTGCCAGCAGTTACACGGTTAACACTGAAGCTTTCTTT
cdr3_aa: CASSYTVNTEAFF
j_call: TRBJ1-1
v_call: TRBV6-5
clone_size: .
d_call: .
cdr3_length: 13

cdr3_nt: TGCGCCAGCAGCCGAGTAGCTTCGGACACCGGGGAGCTGTTTTTT
cdr3_aa: CASSRVASDTGELFF
j_call: TRBJ2-2
v_call: TRBV4-1
clone_size: few
d_call: .
cdr3_length: 15

cdr3_nt: TGTGCCAGCAGCCTCGAGACTGGAAACACCATATATTTT
cdr3_aa: CASSLETGNTIYF
j_call: TRBJ1-3
v_call: TRBV5-5
clone_size: .
d_call: .
cdr3_length: 13

cdr3_nt: TGTGCCAGCAGTTTCGGACAGGGAAACACTGAAGCTTTCTTT
cdr3_aa: CASSFGQGNTEAFF
j_call: TRBJ1-1
v_call: TRBV27
clone_size: .
d_call: TRBD1
cdr3_length: 14

cdr3_nt: TGTGCCAGTAGTAGAGATTTCGTGGGCTCGTCAGGGAGCAATCAGCCCCAGCATTTT
cdr3_aa: CASSRDFVGSSGSNQPQHF
j_call: TRBJ1-5
v_call: TRBV19
clone_size: .
d_call: .
cdr3_length: 19

cdr3_nt: TGTGCCAGCAGCCAAGTTCGTCTAGCGGGAGGGCCTAACACCGGGGAGCTGTTTTTT
cdr3_aa: CASSQVRLAGGPNTGELFF
j_call: TRBJ2-2
v_call: TRBV3-1/TRBV3-2
clone_size: once
d_call: TRBD2
cdr3_length: 19

cdr3_nt: TGCGCCAGCAGCGAGTTTCTAGCGGGAGAGGCCGAGCAGTACTTC
cdr3_aa: CASSEFLAGEAEQYF
j_call: TRBJ2-7
v_call: TRBV5-1
clone_size: .
d_call: TRBD2
cdr3_length: 15

cdr3_nt: TGCGCCAGCTTCGGGACAGATAACACTGAAGCTTTCTTT
cdr3_aa: CASFGTDNTEAFF
j_call: TRBJ1-1
v_call: TRBV5-1
clone_size: once
d_call: TRBD1
cdr3_length: 13

cdr3_nt: TGTGCCAGCAGCCCCCCAGGGTTGGACTATGGCTACACCTTC
cdr3_aa: CASSPPGLDYGYTF
j_call: TRBJ1-2
v_call: TRBV7-3
clone_size: .
d_call: .
cdr3_length: 14

cdr3_nt: TGTGCCAGCAGTTTATCGGGATTTGGAAACACCATATATTTT
cdr3_aa: CASSLSGFGNTIYF
j_call: TRBJ1-3
v_call: TRBV28
clone_size: .
d_call: .
cdr3_length: 14

cdr3_nt: TGTGCCAGCCGCTTCCCAGGGGAAGGCTACACCTTC
cdr3_aa: CASRFPGEGYTF
j_call: TRBJ1-2
v_call: TRBV28
clone_size: .
d_call: .
cdr3_length: 12

cdr3_nt: TGTGCCAGCAGAGCGGGGCCTGTCGACACTGAAGCTTTCTTT
cdr3_aa: CASRAGPVDTEAFF
j_call: TRBJ1-1
v_call: TRBV5-4
clone_size: few
d_call: .
cdr3_length: 14

cdr3_nt: TGTGCCAGCAGTCCAGCGGGACTACTCGGGGCCAACGTCCTGACTTTC
cdr3_aa: CASSPAGLLGANVLTF
j_call: TRBJ2-6
v_call: TRBV28
clone_size: .
d_call: TRBD2
cdr3_length: 16

cdr3_nt: TGCGCCAGCAGCTTGGGGGACAGGGGGCGTTCTGGGGCCAACGTCCTGACTTTC
cdr3_aa: CASSLGDRGRSGANVLTF
j_call: TRBJ2-6
v_call: TRBV5-1
clone_size: many
d_call: TRBD1
cdr3_length: 18

cdr3_nt: TGCGCCAGCAGCTTGGCGGCGGCGAACAATGAGCAGTTCTTC
cdr3_aa: CASSLAAANNEQFF
j_call: TRBJ2-1
v_call: TRBV5-1
clone_size: .
d_call: .
cdr3_length: 14

cdr3_nt: TGTGCCAGCAGTTCGCGGGAGGGCCTGCAGTATTTT
cdr3_aa: CASSSREGLQYF
j_call: TRBJ2-3
v_call: TRBV3-1/TRBV3-2
clone_size: once
d_call: TRBD2
cdr3_length: 12

cdr3_nt: TGTGCCAGTAGTAGGCGGGAGGGGCGCCAAGAGACCCAGTACTTC
cdr3_aa: CASSRREGRQETQYF
j_call: TRBJ2-5
v_call: TRBV19
clone_size: .
d_call: TRBD2
cdr3_length: 15

cdr3_nt: TGTGCCAGCGGACAAGAACTAAAATATGGCTACACCTTC
cdr3_aa: CASGQELKYGYTF
j_call: TRBJ1-2
v_call: TRBV28
clone_size: few
d_call: .
cdr3_length: 13

cdr3_nt: TGTGCCAGCAGCCGTGTTGAGCGAGGCTACACCTTC
cdr3_aa: CASSRVERGYTF
j_call: TRBJ1-2
v_call: TRBV6-2/TRBV6-3
clone_size: .
d_call: .
cdr3_length: 12

cdr3_nt: TGTGCCAGCAGCTTAAACCCACTCCTATTAGCGGGAGGGCAGGAAACGCAGTATTTT
cdr3_aa: CASSLNPLLLAGGQETQYF
j_call: TRBJ2-3
v_call: TRBV7-8
clone_size: .
d_call: TRBD2
cdr3_length: 19

cdr3_nt: TGTGCCAGCACACACAGGGGCCTGATTGACTATGGCTACACCTTC
cdr3_aa: CASTHRGLIDYGYTF
j_call: TRBJ1-2
v_call: TRBV6-6
clone_size: .
d_call: TRBD1
cdr3_length: 15

cdr3_nt: TGTGCCAGTAGGCCCCCGACTGGGGGCGCTTCAGGCACCGGGGAGCTGTTTTTT
cdr3_aa: CASRPPTGGASGTGELFF
j_call: TRBJ2-2
v_call: TRBV19
clone_size: .
d_call: .
cdr3_length: 18

cdr3_nt: TGTGCCATCAGTGCAGATAGCAATCAGCCCCAGCATTTT
cdr3_aa: CAISADSNQPQHF
j_call: TRBJ1-5
v_call: TRBV10-3
clone_size: .
d_call: .
cdr3_length: 13

cdr3_nt: TGCGCCAGCAGTAGACAGGGTCCCTATGGCTACACCTTC
cdr3_aa: CASSRQGPYGYTF
j_call: TRBJ1-2
v_call: TRBV10-2
clone_size: .
d_call: TRBD1
cdr3_length: 13

cdr3_nt: TGTGCCAGCAGTCGTTACAGGGGGCCTGTGATGAACACTGAAGCTTTCTTT
cdr3_aa: CASSRYRGPVMNTEAFF
j_call: TRBJ1-1
v_call: TRBV28
clone_size: once
d_call: TRBD1
cdr3_length: 17

cdr3_nt: TGTGCCAGTAGTTCGGGAGGAGGATACGAGCAGTACTTC
cdr3_aa: CASSSGGGYEQYF
j_call: TRBJ2-7
v_call: TRBV19
clone_size: .
d_call: TRBD2
cdr3_length: 13

cdr3_nt: TGTGCCAGCAGCTTAGGACAGAACTACGAGCAGTACTTC
cdr3_aa: CASSLGQNYEQYF
j_call: TRBJ2-7
v_call: TRBV11-1
clone_size: .
d_call: .
cdr3_length: 13

cdr3_nt: TGTGCCAGTAGGGGGGGTAGGACGTCCCTTCAAGCTTTCTTT
cdr3_aa: CASRGGRTSLQAFF
j_call: TRBJ1-1
v_call: TRBV19
clone_size: .
d_call: .
cdr3_length: 14

cdr3_nt: TGTGCCACCAGGGCTCCGGGGATCGGGAAGCTGTTTTTT
cdr3_aa: CATRAPGIGKLFF
j_call: TRBJ2-2
v_call: TRBV24-1
clone_size: .
d_call: .
cdr3_length: 13

cdr3_nt: TGTGCCAGCAGGCTAGCGGGAGCGGTCGGGGAGCTGTTTTTT
cdr3_aa: CASRLAGAVGELFF
j_call: TRBJ2-2
v_call: TRBV6-5
clone_size: .
d_call: TRBD2
cdr3_length: 14

cdr3_nt: TGTGCCTGGAATCGGGGTGTCCTAACTGAAGCTTTCTTT
cdr3_aa: CAWNRGVLTEAFF
j_call: TRBJ1-1
v_call: TRBV30
clone_size: .
d_call: .
cdr3_length: 13

cdr3_nt: TGTGCCAGCAGCCGTGGAGACAGGACCAATTCACCCCTCCACTTT
cdr3_aa: CASSRGDRTNSPLHF
j_call: TRBJ1-6
v_call: TRBV16
clone_size: .
d_call: .
cdr3_length: 15

cdr3_nt: TGCGCCAGCAGCGTCTACAGCCCAAATTTGAACACTGAAGCTTTCTTT
cdr3_aa: CASSVYSPNLNTEAFF
j_call: TRBJ1-1
v_call: TRBV5-1
clone_size: .
d_call: .
cdr3_length: 16

cdr3_nt: TGCGCCAGCAGCTTGTATGGGGGGTCACCCCTCCACTTT
cdr3_aa: CASSLYGGSPLHF
j_call: TRBJ1-6
v_call: TRBV5-1
clone_size: .
d_call: .
cdr3_length: 13

cdr3_nt: TGTGCCAGCAGTGTCGGACAGGTCGGCTCCTACGAGCAGTACTTC
cdr3_aa: CASSVGQVGSYEQYF
j_call: TRBJ2-7
v_call: TRBV2
clone_size: .
d_call: TRBD1
cdr3_length: 15

cdr3_nt: TGCGCCAGCAGCCAAGCGCCTAGCGGGGCCAGTTTGGAGACCCAGTACTTC
cdr3_aa: CASSQAPSGASLETQYF
j_call: TRBJ2-5
v_call: TRBV4-3
clone_size: .
d_call: TRBD2
cdr3_length: 17

cdr3_nt: TGTGCCAGCAGTGAGACTTCCTTAGCCAAAAACATTCAGTACTTC
cdr3_aa: CASSETSLAKNIQYF
j_call: TRBJ2-4
v_call: TRBV6-1
clone_size: .
d_call: .
cdr3_length: 15